This T cell receptor beta chain is drawn from a study of blood T cell repertoires in COVID-19. Study-wide background: The analysed material was cDNA or gDNA that came from T cells, B-cell-depleted T cells, or PBMCs.

The CDR3 contains 19 residues. Libraries were prepared by immunoSEQ multiplex PCR; TCRdb keeps only in-frame clonotypes and omits some of them. The sample contains 50,000 to 70,000 clones, about nine tenths of which appear only once. V usage is TRBV21-1 and J usage is TRBJ2-2; TRBD2 is taken as the D call from the table, unchecked against the DNA. TRBV21-1 is noted as a pseudogene. The TCR comes from a woman older than 75 with active COVID-19. The sequenced material came from peripheral blood. The DNA for the CDR3 is TGTGCCAGCAGCAAATGGGTGGTAGCGGGAGGGCCGGGCACCGGGGAGCTGTTTTTT. Translated, it gives CASSKWVVAGGPGTGELFF.